The T cell receptor (beta chain) under discussion was sequenced for a study of Graves' ophthalmopathy and Graves' hyperthyroidism (dated 2018 in TCRdb). Describing the broader study: Hyperthyroidism was considered stable if no progression to ophthalmopathy occurred within 18 months of follow-up. To explore V-J signatures distinguishing ophthalmopathy from hyperthyroidism, a discovery set of about a hundred patients (around 44 ophthalmopathy, 55 to 60 stable hyperthyroidism) was enrolled. In total, approximately 130 blood samples were TCR-sequenced: fewer than 50 ophthalmopathy, about 75 hyperthyroidism and some 17 hyperthyroidism-to-ophthalmopathy patients. Once sampling was done, hyperthyroidism patients were given methimazole at a starting dose of 30 mg daily, while ophthalmopathy patients were given high-dose intravenous methylprednisolone. The study used TCR beta repertoire signatures to distinguish Graves' ophthalmopathy from Graves' hyperthyroidism and to predict progression to ophthalmopathy. T-cell repertoires of thyroid tissue and blood were compared in five or six hyperthyroidism patients. For independent validation, a separate cohort was made up of approximately 18 hyperthyroidism patients plus 17 patients who later progressed from hyperthyroidism to ophthalmopathy. Study-wide findings and limitations: Most expanded thyroid clonotypes with a frequency above 0.001 also appeared in blood, which suggests that blood repertoires may reflect the immune response in the thyroid. Ophthalmopathy was separated from stable hyperthyroidism by the 13-signature model with about 85% sensitivity and approximately 84% specificity in cross-validation and with 80%/75% in the test set. Sample size was not predetermined statistically, and investigators were not blinded to group allocation. In validation, the model predicted ophthalmopathy progression with 55% to 71% sensitivity and roughly 72% specificity; around twelve predicted patients were CT-confirmed with GO in a median of about 6.1 months.

For repertoire sequencing, TCR beta CDR3 regions were amplified from RNA transcripts. A first-round RT-PCR used HTBI primers with the Qiagen OneStep RT-PCR kit, followed by a second-round multiplex PCR, size selection and purification. Libraries were sequenced on an Illumina HiSeq2000 using paired-end 100 bp reads. Under the source paper's analysis protocol: SOAPnuke was used to process the reads, throwing out any read that had adapters, had uncalled bases, had a mean Phred below 15, or lacked an exact constant-primer or identifier match. High-quality paired reads were merged with COPE v1.2.5. Clonotypes were defined as unique nucleotide sequences and were aligned to IMGT TRB V, D and J references using MiTCR v1.1. Analysis was restricted to V-J combinations with a frequency above 0.0001, which covered 98% to 99.2% of repertoires. For each V-J combination, a TCR clonal expansion and chaos score was defined as F50 clonal expansion divided by the chaos observed in the TCRdist matrix. Welch's t-statistics and random forest were used to reduce the features to about 12 V-J combinations, which were then used as input to a naive Bayes classifier. The Morisita-Horn index was used to measure how similar the thyroid and blood repertoires were. TCRdb's own reprocessing of the public reads used fastp at Q25 and MiXCR and kept productive beta chains. Here each entry gathers all rows of one CDR3 protein and keeps the most common genes and DNA. These V and J calls derive from TCRdb rather than the authors' analysis. For this sample there are about 500,000 distinct CDR3 sequences; less than 40% appear just once. Clones ranked in the top ten supply 3.5% to 5% of the sample.

Patients with hyperthyroidism were aged 18 to 65 years, had been newly diagnosed, and had a disease duration of less than 2 months. Patients with other autoimmune diseases, uncontrolled infections, pregnancy or lactation were excluded. Clinical symptoms, serum thyroxine, TRAb, thyroid ultrasound and orbital computed tomography were used for diagnosis. Total RNA was extracted with Trizol reagent and quality-checked on an Agilent 2100 Bioanalyzer. Taken from the germline V gene (reference sequence), the CDR1 and CDR2 loops are SEHNR and FQNEAQ. Trimming leaves V shorter by 5 bases and J shorter by 4 bases, with the junction holding 5 bases beyond the gene matches. From its cysteine to its phenylalanine, the CDR3 spans 14 amino acids. Only the CDR3 DNA is retained, 42 bases long and in frame from the first base. This clonotype was seen ten or more times. The clone's antigen remains unknown. Nothing much larger sits one base from this clone, and base qualities are not available.

The chain was built from TRBV7-9 and TRBJ1-3; the junction holds 7 bases that match TRBD1. The sequencing sample was made of peripheral blood or thyroid tissue (not recorded which). This receptor was obtained from an adult man with Graves' hyperthyroidism. The bases read TGTGCCAGCAGCCGCGGGACAGTCGGAAACACCATATATTTT. The resulting protein is CASSRGTVGNTIYF. The CDR3 plus the reference TRBV7-9 and TRBJ1-3 genes for the other parts give the full variable domain: DTGVSQNPRHKITKRGQNVTFRCDPISEHNRLYWYRQTLGQGPEFLTYFQNEAQLEKSRLLSDRFSAERPKGSFSTLEIQRTEQGDSAMYLCASSRGTVGNTIYFGEGSWLTVV.